The rows below give T cell receptor beta chains drawn from one sample of a study of control samples from healthy donors and cancer patients. TCRdb's copy holds only in-frame clones and misses some; the assay was immunoSEQ multiplex PCR. The table shows 120,000 or so clones, with more than 75% occurring only once. Sequencing input: blood. The receptor source for this set is a man between 18 and 35 years old in good health. Both conserved end residues are part of each CDR3. A D gene is named only where the DNA matches it firmly. The size entry is marked missing in some rows and otherwise reads once, few, many or a size class.

j_call clone_size cdr3_length v_call d_call cdr3_aa cdr3_nt
TRBJ1-1 - 13 TRBV18 - CASSSDKNTEAFF TGTGCCAGCTCATCGGACAAGAACACTGAAGCTTTCTTT
TRBJ1-2 - 13 TRBV27 - CASSLSQGEGYTF TGTGCCAGCAGTTTAAGCCAGGGCGAGGGCTACACCTTC
TRBJ2-3 - 17 TRBV5-4 TRBD2 CASSFKAWASGTDTQYF TGTGCCAGCAGCTTTAAGGCCTGGGCTAGCGGAACAGATACGCAGTATTTT
TRBJ2-5 - 16 TRBV3-1/TRBV3-2 - CASSRDINVLQETQYF TGTGCCAGCAGCCGAGACATTAACGTATTACAAGAGACCCAGTACTTC
TRBJ1-2 - 13 TRBV30 TRBD1 CAWNQGANYGYTF TGTGCCTGGAATCAGGGGGCAAACTATGGCTACACCTTC
TRBJ1-4 few 15 TRBV5-6 - CASSWSRGSWEKLFF TGTGCCAGCAGCTGGTCTAGGGGCTCGTGGGAAAAACTGTTTTTT
TRBJ1-5 - 14 TRBV19 TRBD1 CASTGDRGLKPQHF TGTGCCAGTACCGGGGACAGGGGGCTTAAGCCCCAGCATTTT
TRBJ2-3 - 18 TRBV11-2 TRBD2 CASRKGVPAGRNTDTQYF TGTGCCAGCAGAAAAGGGGTTCCAGCGGGACGCAACACAGATACGCAGTATTTT
TRBJ1-5 - 14 TRBV19 - CASTPENSNQPQHF TGTGCCAGTACCCCGGAAAATAGCAATCAGCCCCAGCATTTT
TRBJ1-2 - 16 TRBV4-1 - CASSQADREGFYGYTF TGCGCCAGCAGCCAAGCCGATCGGGAAGGCTTCTATGGCTACACCTTC
TRBJ2-2 - 15 TRBV5-1 TRBD2 CASSTSGSNTGELFF TGCGCCAGCAGCACTAGCGGATCGAACACCGGGGAGCTGTTTTTT
TRBJ2-7 - 17 TRBV11-2 TRBD2 CASSGTSGSLAAGEQYF TGTGCCAGCAGTGGGACTAGCGGGAGTCTCGCGGCTGGGGAGCAGTACTTC
TRBJ2-7 - 16 TRBV7-8 TRBD2 CASSLAALAGVGEQYF TGTGCCAGCAGCTTAGCGGCACTAGCGGGAGTCGGCGAGCAGTACTTC
TRBJ1-2 few 13 TRBV14 TRBD1 CASSPKTGTGYTF TGTGCCAGCAGCCCTAAGACAGGGACTGGCTACACCTTC
TRBJ2-3 - 12 TRBV24-1 - CATSAKVGTQYF TGTGCCACCAGTGCCAAGGTGGGAACGCAGTATTTT
TRBJ1-1 once 16 TRBV27 - CASSSLKTVQNTEAFF TGTGCCAGCAGTTCCTTAAAGACGGTACAGAACACTGAAGCTTTCTTT
TRBJ1-1 - 13 TRBV25-1 - CASSELKFTEAFF TGTGCCAGCAGTGAATTGAAGTTTACTGAAGCTTTCTTT
TRBJ2-1 - 17 TRBV24-1 TRBD1 CATSDASGGSSYNEQFF TGTGCCACCAGTGATGCATCAGGGGGAAGCTCCTACAATGAGCAGTTCTTC
TRBJ2-1 - 12 TRBV12-3/TRBV12-4 - CASSLVAYEQFF TGTGCCAGCAGTTTAGTAGCCTATGAGCAGTTCTTC
TRBJ1-4 few 14 TRBV11-2 - CASSSHSTNEKLFF TGTGCCAGCAGCTCCCATTCAACTAATGAAAAACTGTTTTTT
TRBJ2-7 few 15 TRBV6-1 TRBD1 CASSEWGQRSNEQYF TGTGCCAGCAGTGAATGGGGACAGCGATCTAACGAGCAGTACTTC
TRBJ2-5 - 17 TRBV5-1 TRBD1 CASSPNPLGQGGGTQYF TGCGCCAGCAGCCCGAACCCTTTAGGACAGGGAGGAGGGACCCAGTACTTC
TRBJ2-3 - 14 TRBV27 - CASTGARATDTQYF TGTGCCAGCACGGGAGCGCGGGCCACAGATACGCAGTATTTT
TRBJ2-5 - 14 TRBV9 TRBD2 CASSGGGPQETQYF TGTGCCAGCAGCGGCGGGGGGCCACAAGAGACCCAGTACTTC
TRBJ2-1 few 16 TRBV7-9 - CASSLVGVGGSTEQFF TGTGCCAGCAGCTTAGTGGGGGTTGGTGGTAGCACAGAGCAGTTCTTC
TRBJ1-1 - 12 TRBV19 - CASSPVGLGAFF TGTGCCAGTAGTCCGGTTGGATTGGGGGCTTTCTTT
TRBJ2-1 - 11 TRBV10-3 - CAIRYEGEQFF TGTGCCATCAGGTACGAGGGTGAGCAGTTCTTC
TRBJ2-7 - 15 TRBV3-1/TRBV3-2 - CASSQGAYGPYEQYF TGTGCCAGCAGCCAAGGAGCGTACGGGCCGTACGAGCAGTACTTC
TRBJ1-5 once 15 TRBV6-5 - CASSRGDTNNQPQHF TGTGCCAGCAGTAGGGGAGATACAAACAATCAGCCCCAGCATTTT
TRBJ1-5 - 14 TRBV4-2 - CASSQESSNQPQHF TGTGCCAGCAGCCAAGAGTCCAGCAATCAGCCCCAGCATTTT
TRBJ2-2 - 15 TRBV5-1 - CASSGGGQFTGELFF TGCGCCAGCAGCGGGGGAGGCCAATTCACCGGGGAGCTGTTTTTT
TRBJ1-2 - 17 TRBV9 - CASSVSREARGQYGYTF TGTGCCAGCAGCGTAAGCCGAGAGGCACGGGGCCAATATGGCTACACCTTC
TRBJ2-1 - 15 TRBV20-1 TRBD2 CSASPPAGVYNEQFF TGCAGTGCTAGTCCCCCAGCGGGAGTCTACAATGAGCAGTTCTTC
TRBJ2-2 - 15 TRBV9 TRBD1 CASSVPTGGPGELFF TGTGCCAGCAGCGTACCCACAGGGGGCCCCGGGGAGCTGTTTTTT
TRBJ2-7 - 16 TRBV18 TRBD2 CASSPLSQGGGGEQYF TGTGCCAGCTCACCACTTAGCCAGGGTGGCGGGGGCGAGCAGTACTTC
TRBJ2-7 - 14 TRBV11-2 TRBD1 CASRGGTGLYEQYF TGTGCCAGCAGGGGAGGGACAGGGCTGTACGAGCAGTACTTC
TRBJ1-1 - 16 TRBV18 TRBD1 CASSHGQGKENTEAFF TGTGCCAGCTCACACGGACAGGGCAAAGAGAACACTGAAGCTTTCTTT
TRBJ1-1 - 15 TRBV27 TRBD1 CASSPPRGANTEAFF TGTGCCAGCAGTCCTCCCAGGGGGGCGAACACTGAAGCTTTCTTT
TRBJ2-3 - 15 TRBV7-2 - CASSLVALNTDTQYF TGTGCCAGCAGCTTAGTAGCGTTAAACACAGATACGCAGTATTTT
TRBJ1-1 once 14 TRBV6-6 - CASRRWDTNTEAFF TGTGCCAGCAGGCGCTGGGACACCAACACTGAAGCTTTCTTT
TRBJ2-1 - 15 TRBV7-2 TRBD2 CASSPRGREYNEQFF TGTGCCAGCAGCCCTCGCGGGAGAGAATACAATGAGCAGTTCTTC
TRBJ1-1 - 14 TRBV18 TRBD1 CASSPKQGSTEAFF TGTGCCAGCTCACCAAAACAGGGGTCCACTGAAGCTTTCTTT
TRBJ2-7 once 13 TRBV27 - CASSLDSTYEQYF TGTGCCAGCAGTTTAGACAGTACCTACGAGCAGTACTTC
TRBJ2-1 - 13 TRBV7-2 - CASSLVYGDEQFF TGTGCCAGCAGCTTAGTTTATGGAGATGAGCAGTTCTTC
TRBJ2-3 - 15 TRBV5-1 - CASSLPRDGTDTQYF TGCGCCAGCAGCTTGCCCCGGGATGGCACAGATACGCAGTATTTT
TRBJ2-3 - 13 TRBV5-1 - CASSLGRTDTQYF TGCGCCAGCAGCTTGGGCAGGACAGATACGCAGTATTTT
TRBJ2-2 - 22 TRBV19 - CASSIRVWGSQRTYGNTGELFF TGTGCCAGTAGTATTCGGGTGTGGGGGTCTCAAAGGACTTACGGGAACACCGGGGAGCTGTTTTTT
TRBJ2-7 - 14 TRBV5-1 TRBD1 CASSLDGQGSEQYF TGCGCCAGCAGCTTGGATGGACAGGGGAGTGAGCAGTACTTC
TRBJ2-7 - 15 TRBV19 - CASSIGRLASYEQYF TGTGCCAGTAGTATTGGCAGGCTGGCTTCCTACGAGCAGTACTTC
TRBJ1-1 - 16 TRBV2 - CASSQKRGWVNTEAFF TGTGCCAGCAGCCAAAAGAGGGGTTGGGTGAACACTGAAGCTTTCTTT
TRBJ1-2 - 16 TRBV2 - CASTDGTSGPNYGYTF TGTGCCAGCACTGACGGAACCTCGGGGCCTAACTATGGCTACACCTTC
TRBJ2-7 - 15 TRBV27 TRBD2 CASTSIGTSYYEQYF TGTGCCAGCACGTCTATCGGGACTAGCTACTACGAGCAGTACTTC
TRBJ2-7 - 16 TRBV7-2 TRBD2 CASSLRAGGISYEQYF TGTGCCAGCAGCCTTCGAGCGGGGGGAATCTCCTACGAGCAGTACTTC